This TCR beta chain was captured by sequencing in a study of T cells in Graves' hyperthyroidism and ophthalmopathy. Criteria for exclusion of patients were uncontrolled infection, other autoimmune disease, pregnancy or lactation. Based on clinical symptoms, serum thyroxine and TRAb, thyroid ultrasound and orbital computed tomography, diagnoses were reached. CDR1 and CDR2 (germline): MDHEN, SYDVKM. The V and J ends lost 5 bases and 0 bases respectively, with 15 bases between them. The CDR3 consists of 16 residues. This clonotype was detected a few times. Researchers amplified the TCR beta CDR3 regions from RNA transcripts. The study used the HTBI primer set for a first-round RT-PCR of the TCR CDR3. From the multiplex PCR reads, TCRdb called clonotypes with MiXCR, one entry per CDR3 protein. The table lists more than 500,000 distinct CDR3 sequences, 12% to 15% of them singletons.

The sequence was collected from a middle-aged woman with Graves' hyperthyroidism. The genes are TRBV28 and TRBJ2-3; D may be TRBD1 (5 bases). The sample consisted of blood. CDR3 sequence (DNA): TGTGCCAGCAGTCCCGAGTGGGGCACTAGCACAGATACGCAGTATTTT. Translation gives CASSPEWGTSTDTQYF.